This T cell receptor beta chain was captured in a study of cytomegalovirus exposure and HLA in healthy donors. Primers included in the PCR were 60 Vbeta and 13 Jbeta primers. TCRdb's copy holds only in-frame clones and misses some; the assay was immunoSEQ multiplex PCR. The table records hundreds of thousands of clones, 70% to 85% of them present only once. Whole-study findings and limits: Among CMV-associated TCR beta chains, most appeared HLA-restricted in a later analysis. Likely technical artifact: a cluster of highly shared sequence variants. The listing of 150 to 200 TCR beta chains classed them as cytomegalovirus-associated.

Germline CDR1 MNHNS, CDR2 SASEGT. The J segment lost 7 bases and the V segment lost 0 bases, leaving 7 bases of the junction unmatched. The CDR3 totals 15 residues. This clone appeared a few times. Its cognate antigen is unknown. This TCR derives from a woman aged 40 to 50 in good health and CMV-seronegative. Material: PBMCs. This chain joins TRBV6-1 and TRBJ1-2, with 8 positions matching TRBD1. The CDR3 bases are TGTGCCAGCAGTGAAGCGAGGGGGACAGGAGCTGGCTACACCTTC. This codes for CASSEARGTGAGYTF.